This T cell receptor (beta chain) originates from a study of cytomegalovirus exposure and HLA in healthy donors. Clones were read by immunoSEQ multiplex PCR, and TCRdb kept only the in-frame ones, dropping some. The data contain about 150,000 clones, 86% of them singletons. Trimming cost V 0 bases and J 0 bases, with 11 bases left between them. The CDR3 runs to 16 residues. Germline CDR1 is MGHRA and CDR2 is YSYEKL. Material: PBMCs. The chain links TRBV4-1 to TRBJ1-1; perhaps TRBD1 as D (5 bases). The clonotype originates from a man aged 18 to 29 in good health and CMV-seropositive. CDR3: CASSQDRQGLNTEAFF. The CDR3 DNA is TGCGCCAGCAGCCAAGATCGCCAGGGCTTGAACACTGAAGCTTTCTTT.